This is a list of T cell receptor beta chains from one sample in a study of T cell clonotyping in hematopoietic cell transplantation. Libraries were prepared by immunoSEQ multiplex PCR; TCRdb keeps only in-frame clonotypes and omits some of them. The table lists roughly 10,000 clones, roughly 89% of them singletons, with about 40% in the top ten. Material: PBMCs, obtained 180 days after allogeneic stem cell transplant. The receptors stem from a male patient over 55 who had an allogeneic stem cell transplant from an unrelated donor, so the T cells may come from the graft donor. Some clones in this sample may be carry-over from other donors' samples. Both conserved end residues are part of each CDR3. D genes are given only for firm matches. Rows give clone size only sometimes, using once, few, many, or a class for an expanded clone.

CDR3aa: CSVRPSGANVLTF
CDR3nt: TGCAGCGTGCGACCCTCTGGGGCCAACGTCCTGACTTTC
j_gene: TRBJ2-6
abundance: NA
v_gene: TRBV29-1
d_gene: NA

CDR3aa: CASTTGSSYEQYF
CDR3nt: TGTGCCAGCACGACAGGGAGCTCCTACGAGCAGTACTTC
j_gene: TRBJ2-7
abundance: NA
v_gene: TRBV2
d_gene: TRBD1

CDR3aa: CASSSRSSGGAAKNIQYF
CDR3nt: TGTGCCAGCAGCTCCCGGTCTAGCGGGGGGGCAGCCAAAAACATTCAGTACTTC
j_gene: TRBJ2-4
abundance: NA
v_gene: TRBV7-8
d_gene: TRBD2

CDR3aa: CASSLEGVRDTDTQYF
CDR3nt: TGTGCCAGCAGCTTAGAAGGGGTAAGGGACACAGATACGCAGTATTTT
j_gene: TRBJ2-3
abundance: NA
v_gene: TRBV7-8
d_gene: NA

CDR3aa: CASSVGTGAGNTIYF
CDR3nt: TGTGCCAGCAGCGTAGGGACAGGGGCTGGAAACACCATATATTTT
j_gene: TRBJ1-3
abundance: NA
v_gene: TRBV9
d_gene: TRBD1

CDR3aa: CASSPPQSGGLYEQYF
CDR3nt: TGCGCCAGCAGCCCCCCCCAGAGCGGGGGCCTCTACGAGCAGTACTTC
j_gene: TRBJ2-7
abundance: NA
v_gene: TRBV5-1
d_gene: TRBD2

CDR3aa: CASSPAAGGPEETQYF
CDR3nt: TGCGCCAGCAGCCCGGCCGCGGGGGGGCCGGAGGAGACCCAGTACTTC
j_gene: TRBJ2-5
abundance: NA
v_gene: TRBV5-1
d_gene: TRBD2

CDR3aa: CASSQSRDRYSYEQYF
CDR3nt: TGTGCCAGCAGCCAATCCCGGGACAGGTACTCCTACGAGCAGTACTTC
j_gene: TRBJ2-7
abundance: NA
v_gene: TRBV5-6
d_gene: TRBD1

CDR3aa: CATSRDPRGGAGDTQYF
CDR3nt: TGTGCCACCAGCAGAGATCCACGCGGGGGGGCCGGAGATACGCAGTATTTT
j_gene: TRBJ2-3
abundance: NA
v_gene: TRBV15
d_gene: TRBD2

CDR3aa: CASSLELVGRPNQETQYF
CDR3nt: TGTGCCAGCAGCTTAGAGTTGGTCGGCCGTCCGAACCAAGAGACCCAGTACTTC
j_gene: TRBJ2-5
abundance: NA
v_gene: TRBV7-2
d_gene: NA

CDR3aa: CASSLTVNEKLFF
CDR3nt: TGTGCCAGCAGTTTGACAGTCAATGAAAAACTGTTTTTT
j_gene: TRBJ1-4
abundance: NA
v_gene: TRBV6-5
d_gene: NA

CDR3aa: CASSAARGSGNTIYF
CDR3nt: TGCGCCAGCAGCGCGGCCAGGGGATCTGGAAACACCATATATTTT
j_gene: TRBJ1-3
abundance: NA
v_gene: TRBV5-1
d_gene: NA

CDR3aa: CASSRTGNDGYTF
CDR3nt: TGTGCCAGCAGCCGGACAGGGAACGATGGCTACACCTTC
j_gene: TRBJ1-2
abundance: NA
v_gene: TRBV7-9
d_gene: TRBD1

CDR3aa: CASSLVNRYNSPLHF
CDR3nt: TGTGCCAGCAGCTTAGTTAACAGATATAATTCACCCCTCCACTTT
j_gene: TRBJ1-6
abundance: once
v_gene: TRBV7-2
d_gene: NA

CDR3aa: CASSEESDGSTQHF
CDR3nt: TGTGCCAGCAGTGAAGAGTCGGACGGATCGACCCAGCATTTT
j_gene: TRBJ1-5
abundance: NA
v_gene: TRBV2
d_gene: NA

CDR3aa: CASSGSPGGTEQFF
CDR3nt: TGTGCCAGCAGCGGAAGTCCCGGCGGGACAGAGCAGTTCTTC
j_gene: TRBJ2-1
abundance: NA
v_gene: TRBV9
d_gene: NA

CDR3aa: CASSLGANTEAFF
CDR3nt: TGTGCCAGCAGCTTAGGAGCGAACACTGAAGCTTTCTTT
j_gene: TRBJ1-1
abundance: NA
v_gene: TRBV11-1
d_gene: NA

CDR3aa: CASSLAGRGWNTGELFF
CDR3nt: TGTGCCAGCAGCTTAGCGGGCCGGGGATGGAACACCGGGGAGCTGTTTTTT
j_gene: TRBJ2-2
abundance: NA
v_gene: TRBV7-2
d_gene: NA

CDR3aa: CASSDRAEAYGYTF
CDR3nt: TGTGCCAGTAGTGACAGGGCGGAGGCCTATGGCTACACCTTC
j_gene: TRBJ1-2
abundance: NA
v_gene: TRBV19
d_gene: TRBD1

CDR3aa: CASSQNLAGGPADTQYF
CDR3nt: TGCGCCAGCAGCCAAAACTTAGCGGGGGGGCCGGCAGATACGCAGTATTTT
j_gene: TRBJ2-3
abundance: once
v_gene: TRBV4-3
d_gene: TRBD2

CDR3aa: CASSSTWRENYEQYF
CDR3nt: TGTGCCAGCAGCTCTACATGGAGGGAAAACTACGAGCAGTACTTC
j_gene: TRBJ2-7
abundance: NA
v_gene: TRBV11-2
d_gene: NA

CDR3aa: CASSERTGFIYGYTF
CDR3nt: TGTGCCAGCAGTGAACGGACAGGGTTTATCTATGGCTACACCTTC
j_gene: TRBJ1-2
abundance: NA
v_gene: TRBV25-1
d_gene: TRBD1

CDR3aa: CARGWGNTEAFF
CDR3nt: TGTGCCCGGGGGTGGGGAAACACTGAAGCTTTCTTT
j_gene: TRBJ1-1
abundance: NA
v_gene: TRBV5-6
d_gene: NA

CDR3aa: CASSYTDRGGGYTF
CDR3nt: TGTGCCAGCAGTTACACCGACAGGGGAGGAGGCTACACCTTC
j_gene: TRBJ1-2
abundance: NA
v_gene: TRBV6-5
d_gene: TRBD1

CDR3aa: CASSFLYGYTF
CDR3nt: TGTGCCAGCAGCTTTCTATATGGCTACACCTTC
j_gene: TRBJ1-2
abundance: NA
v_gene: TRBV5-6
d_gene: NA

CDR3aa: CASSRTGMSNQPQHF
CDR3nt: TGTGCCAGCTCACGGACAGGGATGAGCAATCAGCCCCAGCATTTT
j_gene: TRBJ1-5
abundance: NA
v_gene: TRBV18
d_gene: TRBD1

CDR3aa: CASISGRTEAFF
CDR3nt: TGTGCCAGCATTTCCGGGCGTACTGAAGCTTTCTTT
j_gene: TRBJ1-1
abundance: NA
v_gene: TRBV6-5
d_gene: NA

CDR3aa: CASSQDSRLDYGYTF
CDR3nt: TGCGCCAGCAGCCAAGATTCCAGGCTTGACTATGGCTACACCTTC
j_gene: TRBJ1-2
abundance: NA
v_gene: TRBV4-3
d_gene: NA

CDR3aa: CASSPRFEYNEQFF
CDR3nt: TGTGCCAGCAGCCCGAGGTTCGAGTACAATGAGCAGTTCTTC
j_gene: TRBJ2-1
abundance: NA
v_gene: TRBV9
d_gene: NA

CDR3aa: CASSVFPVQSSGNTIYF
CDR3nt: TGTGCCAGCAGTGTCTTCCCCGTACAGAGCTCTGGAAACACCATATATTTT
j_gene: TRBJ1-3
abundance: NA
v_gene: TRBV2
d_gene: NA

CDR3aa: CASSLSRLNTEAFF
CDR3nt: TGTGCCAGCAGCTTGAGCAGACTGAACACTGAAGCTTTCTTT
j_gene: TRBJ1-1
abundance: NA
v_gene: TRBV7-9
d_gene: NA